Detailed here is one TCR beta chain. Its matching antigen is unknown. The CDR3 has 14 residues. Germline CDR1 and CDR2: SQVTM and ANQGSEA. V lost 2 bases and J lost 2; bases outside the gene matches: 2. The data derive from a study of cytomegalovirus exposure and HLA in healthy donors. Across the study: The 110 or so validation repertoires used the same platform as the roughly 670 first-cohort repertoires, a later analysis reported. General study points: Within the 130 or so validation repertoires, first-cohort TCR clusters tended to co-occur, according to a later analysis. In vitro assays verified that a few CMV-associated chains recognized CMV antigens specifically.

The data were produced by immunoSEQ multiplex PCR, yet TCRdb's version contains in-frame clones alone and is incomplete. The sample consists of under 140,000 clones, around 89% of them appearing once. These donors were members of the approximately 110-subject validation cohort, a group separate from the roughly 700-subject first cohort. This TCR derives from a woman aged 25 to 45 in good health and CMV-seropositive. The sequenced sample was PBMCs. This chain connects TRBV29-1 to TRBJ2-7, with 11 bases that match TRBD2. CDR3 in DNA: TGCAGCGTTGAAACTAGCGGGAGAGCCTACGAGCAGTACTTC. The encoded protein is CSVETSGRAYEQYF.